These 25 T cell receptor beta chains were all obtained from the same sample, sequenced in a study of T cell responses to AZD1222 COVID-19 vaccine. Sequencing used immunoSEQ multiplex PCR; TCRdb keeps in-frame clones, though not all of them. Among approximately 97,000 clones listed, approximately 91% were seen once. Material: peripheral blood, obtained on day 0 of AZD1222 vaccination. The receptors derive from an adult in good health.

This sequence joins TRBV6-4 and TRBJ2-1; 7 bases map to TRBD1. This CDR3 has 14 amino acids. Germline V gene data show CDR1 as MRHNA and CDR2 as SNTAGT. V was pared by 5 bases and J by 1 base, with 2 bases of the junction left unmatched. The CDR3 region is CASSLRGSYNEQFF. The CDR3 DNA reads as TGTGCCAGCAGTCTCAGGGGGTCCTACAATGAGCAGTTCTTC.

V gene TRBV7-9 combines with J gene TRBJ2-7; D gene ambiguous. V was trimmed by 2 bases and J by 0 bases, leaving 8 bases between them. CDR3 size: 14 residues. From germline, CDR1 is SEHNR and CDR2 FQNEAQ (reference sequence). The DNA for the CDR3 is TGTGCCAGCAGCTTACCCTCGGACTCCTACGAGCAGTACTTC. Its translation: CASSLPSDSYEQYF.

The chain couples TRBV5-6 to TRBJ1-5; D remains unclear. The germline gives CDR1 SGHDT, CDR2 YYEEEE. Trimming took off 0 bases at V and 3 bases at J, with 7 bases between the two ends. The CDR3 contains 14 residues. The CDR3 DNA reads as TGTGCCAGCAGCTTGGTTGGGGACAATCAGCCCCAGCATTTT. It translates to CASSLVGDNQPQHF. Combining the CDR3 with reference TRBV5-6 and TRBJ1-5 gives the whole variable domain DAGVTQSPTHLIKTRGQQVTLRCSPKSGHDTVSWYQQALGQGPQFIFQYYEEEERQRGNFPDRFSGHQFPNYSSELNVNALLLGDSALYLCASSLVGDNQPQHFGDGTRLSIL.

The chain links TRBV27 to TRBJ2-1; 7 bases match TRBD1. The CDR3 is 15 residues long. V shed 2 bases and J 7 bases; nucleotides not matched to a gene: 8. Per germline, CDR1 MNHEY and CDR2 SMNVEV (reference sequence). CDR3 nucleotide sequence: TGTGCCAGCAGTTTAAAGGGGGCAGCTAATAATGAGCAGTTCTTC. The encoded protein is CASSLKGAANNEQFF.

This chain connects TRBV19 to TRBJ2-7; 7 bases are a match to TRBD1. Germline V gives CDR1 LNHDA, CDR2 SQIVND (reference sequence). CDR3 length: 14 residues. V dropped 2 bases and J dropped 6; count of bases not matched to a gene: 7. DNA of the CDR3: TGTGCCAGTAGTATACCTGACAGGGCAAGCGAGCAGTACTTC. Translation gives CASSIPDRASEQYF.

The chain carries TRBV4-1 and TRBJ1-5; a weak D match, TRBD1 (5 bases). Germline CDR1 reads MGHRA; CDR2 reads YSYEKL. The CDR3 sequence is 16 residues long. Trimming cost V 0 bases and J 7 bases, with 16 bases left between them. CDR3 coding DNA: TGCGCCAGCAGCCAAGAAGAGGCCAGGGCTCACCAGCCCCAGCATTTT. Translated, it gives CASSQEEARAHQPQHF.

The chain recombines TRBV13 with TRBJ1-1; a weak D match, TRBD1 (5 bases). The CDR3 is 14 residues long. V dropped 3 bases and J dropped 1 base, with 9 bases sitting between them. Germline CDR1 and CDR2: PRHDT and FYEKMQ (reference sequence). In nucleotides, the CDR3 is TGTGCCAGCAGCTTTAGGACAAAGAACACTGAAGCTTTCTTT. Residues: CASSFRTKNTEAFF.

The chain carries TRBV29-1 and TRBJ2-2; 7 bases are shared with TRBD1. Germline V gene sequence: CDR1 SQVTM, CDR2 ANQGSEA. V shed 0 bases and J 5 bases; nucleotides not matched to a gene: 3. This CDR3 is built from 14 residues. CDR3 protein: CSVEDPRGTGELFF. CDR3 nucleotides: TGCAGCGTTGAAGACCCCAGGGGGACCGGGGAGCTGTTTTTT.

The V and J genes are TRBV7-2 and TRBJ2-3; a weak D match, TRBD1 (5 bases). Trimming pared 1 base from V and 4 bases from J, leaving 9 bases between. Germline V lookup: CDR1 SGHTA, CDR2 FQGNSA. This CDR3 is 14 amino acids long. The CDR3 sequence is CASSLVLQADTQYF. As DNA, the CDR3 is TGTGCCAGCAGCTTAGTTTTACAGGCAGATACGCAGTATTTT.

The J gene is TRBJ1-4, the V gene TRBV25-1, with D unclear. This CDR3 has 17 residues. The V and J ends lost 3 bases and 7 bases respectively, with 21 bases between them. Germline V lookup: CDR1 MGHDK, CDR2 SYGVNS. CDR3 nucleotide sequence: TGTGCCAGCAGTGAGGCGGCGGGTCTGGAAGTGGTTGAAAAACTGTTTTTT. Translating it yields CASSEAAGLEVVEKLFF.

This clone has a handful of counts. V is TRBV3-1 (or the pseudogene TRBV3-2) and J is TRBJ2-1, with 9 bases identical to TRBD2. Germline CDR1 reads LGHDT; CDR2 reads YNNKEL (reference sequence). V shed 4 bases and J 5 bases; nucleotides not matched to a gene: 6. CDR3 length: 15 amino acids. The CDR3 DNA follows: TGTGCCAGCAGCCCTATAGCGGGGGCCCACAATGAGCAGTTCTTC. Protein: CASSPIAGAHNEQFF.

CDR3 nucleotides: TGTGCCAGCAGCTTAACTGGGACAGGGGACGGCTACACCTTC. This gives the protein CASSLTGTGDGYTF. This sequence joins TRBV7-3 and TRBJ1-2, with 10 bases that match TRBD1. The V and J ends lost 0 bases and 8 bases, in that order; junction bases with no gene match: 3. This CDR3 comprises 14 residues. Germline CDR1 and CDR2: SGHTA and FQGTGA.

About this clone itself: A much more abundant neighbour one base away suggests this may be a read error. The chain's CDR3 is CASSPDSLYGYTF. In DNA form, the CDR3 reads TGTGCCAGCAGCCCCGACAGTCTCTATGGCTACACCTTC. V and J are TRBV9 and TRBJ1-2; possibly TRBD1 for D (5 bases). From germline, CDR1 is SGDLS and CDR2 YYNGEE. CDR3 size: 13 residues. Trimming shortened V by 4 bases and J by 4 bases, and 11 bases separated the two germline ends. The complete variable domain, with remaining parts taken from reference TRBV9 and TRBJ1-2, reads DSGVTQTPKHLITATGQRVTLRCSPRSGDLSVYWYQQSLDQGLQFLIQYYNGEERAKGNILERFSAQQFPDLHSELNLSSLELGDSALYFCASSPDSLYGYTFGSGTRLTVV.

The J gene is TRBJ2-1, the V gene TRBV19; TRBD1 aligns across 9 bases. J gave up 4 bases and V 6 bases, and 4 bases lay outside the gene matches. Per the germline V gene, CDR1 is LNHDA and CDR2 is SQIVND (reference sequence). The CDR3 spans 14 residues. Here the CDR3 DNA reads TGTGCCAGTAGCCGAGGACAGGGGTACAATGAGCAGTTCTTC. Protein product: CASSRGQGYNEQFF.

V and J are TRBV7-3 and TRBJ1-2; the D gene is possibly TRBD1 (5 bases). Between the trimmed V and J ends, which lost 7 bases and 5 bases, there was a span of 14 bases. In germline, CDR1 is SGHTA, CDR2 FQGTGA. The length of the CDR3 is 13 residues. In nucleotides, the CDR3 is TGTGCCAGCAATGGTCGGGGACGATATGGCTACACCTTC. The encoded protein is CASNGRGRYGYTF.

V gene TRBV7-8 combines with J gene TRBJ1-1; D is undetermined. V lost 3 bases to trimming and J lost 11 bases, with 19 bases between them. From germline, CDR1 is SGHVS and CDR2 FQNEAQ. This CDR3 is 14 amino acids long. The CDR3, as DNA: TGTGCCAGCAGCTTGGGCCGACAATGGGTTTCGGCTTTCTTT. Translation: CASSLGRQWVSAFF.

The chain joins TRBV10-3 to TRBJ1-2; D remains unclear. This CDR3 is built from 17 residues. Trimming removed 5 bases at V and 6 bases at J, with 25 bases between. Germline values: CDR1 ENHRY, CDR2 SYGVKD. The CDR3 loop reads CAISPLLQNVRRDGYTF. Here the CDR3 DNA reads TGTGCCATCAGTCCCCTACTTCAGAATGTAAGGAGGGATGGCTACACCTTC.

This chain connects TRBV19 to TRBJ2-5, with D unresolved. The V end was cut by 4 bases, the J end by 2 bases, with 14 bases between. Germline CDR1 LNHDA, CDR2 SQIVND (reference sequence). The CDR3 extends over 15 amino acids. The CDR3 bases are TGTGCCAGTAGTACAGTGGGGAATCGACAAGAGACCCAGTACTTC. It is translated as CASSTVGNRQETQYF.

J is TRBJ1-2 and V is TRBV25-1; D possibly corresponds to TRBD1 (6 bases). The CDR3 consists of 15 residues. Trimming removed 4 bases at V and 3 bases at J, with 15 bases between. Looked up from germline, CDR1 is MGHDK and CDR2 is SYGVNS. CDR3 sequence: CASSALGGGDYGYTF. CDR3 nucleotide sequence: TGTGCCAGCAGTGCCCTCGGTGGGGGCGACTATGGCTACACCTTC.

J is TRBJ2-7 and V is TRBV3-1 (or the pseudogene TRBV3-2); TRBD1 aligns across 11 bases. The V gene end was trimmed by 3 bases and the J gene end by 2 bases; junction bases not matched to a gene: 3. Germline V gives CDR1 LGHDT, CDR2 YNNKEL (reference sequence). CDR3 size: 15 residues. Written as DNA, the CDR3 is TGTGCCAGCAGCCACCCGGGACAGGGGGCCTACGAGCAGTACTTC. Protein sequence: CASSHPGQGAYEQYF.

This rearrangement joins TRBV28 to TRBJ1-5; D not certain. V was shortened by 7 bases and J by 1 base, with 8 bases between the two germline ends. CDR1 and CDR2 (germline): MDHEN, SYDVKM. CDR3 length: 13 residues. The CDR3 DNA follows: TGTGCCAGCAAGGGTGCCAGCAATCAGCCCCAGCATTTT. Translating it yields CASKGASNQPQHF.

The chain carries TRBV9 and TRBJ2-1, with TRBD1 as a possible D gene (6 bases). CDR1 is SGDLS and CDR2 is YYNGEE in the germline V gene. The CDR3 is 15 amino acids. Trimming pared 0 bases from V and 5 bases from J, leaving 12 bases between. The DNA for the CDR3 is TGTGCCAGCAGCGTAGTAGGAGGACAGAACAATGAGCAGTTCTTC. Residues: CASSVVGGQNNEQFF. Full variable domain (missing parts from reference TRBV9 and TRBJ2-1): DSGVTQTPKHLITATGQRVTLRCSPRSGDLSVYWYQQSLDQGLQFLIQYYNGEERAKGNILERFSAQQFPDLHSELNLSSLELGDSALYFCASSVVGGQNNEQFFGPGTRLTVL.

The gene calls are TRBV27 and TRBJ1-6; a possible D gene is TRBD1 (5 bases). Between the trimmed V and J ends, which lost 4 bases and 7 bases, there was a span of 8 bases. Germline V gene lookup returns CDR1 MNHEY and CDR2 SMNVEV (reference sequence). The CDR3 has 13 amino acids. The CDR3 coding sequence is TGTGCCAGCAGTTCGGGACGAAATTCACCCCTCCACTTT. Translating gives CASSSGRNSPLHF.

The genes are TRBV7-2 and TRBJ2-5, with D hard to call. V dropped 1 base and J dropped 8 bases, with 8 bases sitting between them. This CDR3 has 12 amino acids. Germline V lookup: CDR1 SGHTA, CDR2 FQGNSA. The CDR3 DNA follows: TGTGCCAGCAGCTTAGGACCGTATACCCAGTACTTC. Protein: CASSLGPYTQYF.

This clone appeared a single time. V usage is TRBV9 and J usage is TRBJ1-3; D is undetermined. The V gene lost 1 base and the J gene lost 3 bases, with 14 bases spanning the gap. From germline, CDR1 is SGDLS and CDR2 YYNGEE. There are 16 residues in the CDR3. CDR3 residues: CASSVLPGLNGNTIYF. The CDR3 bases are TGTGCCAGCAGCGTACTCCCCGGCCTTAATGGAAACACCATATATTTT.